This T cell receptor (beta chain) was obtained from a study of CXCR3-negative and CXCR3-positive naive CD8 T cells. Study background: The TRB read total, around 140 million, broke down to about 1.5 +/- 0.3 million reads per library.

All TRB cDNA libraries came from 5' RACE performed with UMI labels. Reprocessing the 5' RACE reads, TCRdb reports a single entry for every CDR3 protein and omits DNA. Across about 130,000 distinct CDR3 sequences, the top ten clones capture 0.29% of the sample. The CDR3 consists of 14 residues. CDR1 SEHNR and CDR2 FQNEAQ come from the germline V gene (reference sequence). General study results and limits: Compared with CXCR3-negative naive cells, CXCR3-positive naive cells showed more hydrophobic TRB CDR3s. After cryopreservation, CXCR3 expression dropped partially; most assays used fresh PBMCs. Memory CD8+ cells showed much lower diversity, while both naive subsets were comparably high.

A remark on this clonotype: Its antigen is not identified.

The sequence came from a human donor in good health. Some clones in this sample may be carry-over from other donors' samples. Sequencing was carried out using naive CXCR3- CD8+ T cells from blood. The subset denotes: CD45RO-CCR7+CD27+CD95- naive CD8+ T cells lacking CXCR3 (TNR3-). The chain uses TRBV7-9 and TRBJ1-6. The CDR3 here is CASGARQTNSPLHF.